This section outlines one TCR beta chain sequence together with its context. Antigen unknown. TCRdb re-called the reads through MiXCR, storing one row per CDR3 protein. The sample yields approximately 730,000 distinct CDR3 sequences, roughly 29% seen once. This record belongs to a study of T cell repertoires in cytomegalovirus infection. Study-level information: It was recently identified HLA-C-restricted and well-studied HLA-B-restricted CMV epitopes that the study used. An indication of both CMV infection and matching HLA type came from public TCR beta signatures. Study results and limitations: Dominant in the ex vivo response were TCR beta clonotypes restricted by HLA-C and specific for CMV. Identification of carriers of CMV plus the relevant HLA was performed using cumulative public TCR beta family frequency.

Germline assignment: CDR1 MNHEY and CDR2 SVGEGT. V was shortened by 2 bases and J by 5 bases, with 6 bases between the two germline ends. The CDR3 consists of 13 residues. The sequence was collected from a human donor in good health (CMV status not recorded). Some clones in this sample may be carry-over from other donors' samples. This sequence joins TRBV6-2 or TRBV6-3 and TRBJ2-2; D is unclear. Sequences were derived from cultured CD8+ T cells from PBMCs, sampled from culture after CMV antigen stimulation. As DNA, the CDR3 is TGTGCCAGCAGTTACATGGCGACCGGGGAGCTGTTTTTT. The encoded protein is CASSYMATGELFF.